This entry concerns a single TCR beta chain. Its antigen is still unknown. Cells designated naive CD8 were CD45RO-negative and were positively selected for CCR7, with terminally differentiated effector memory CD45RA+ cells excluded. Every immunoSEQ plate was one replicate of a subset's evenly spread DNA. Authors' methods: ImmunoSEQ output lacked quality scores and full-length reads, limiting matched filtering. The repertoire was sequenced with immunoSEQ multiplex PCR; TCRdb's copy has only in-frame clones and lacks some. V and J calls and clone size are given by that table; D and trimming were obtained from the DNA. The data hold roughly 2 million clones, with just under 95% observed a single time. These data are taken from a study of shared clonotypes between healthy human individuals. Study-wide findings and caveats: There were few donors, and this limited the genetic and exposure-history diversity represented.

The germline V and J ends were trimmed by 5 bases and 3 bases, with 22 bases remaining between them. CDR3 size: 17 residues. CDR1 MNHEY and CDR2 SMNVEV come from the germline V gene (reference sequence). The chain carries TRBV27 and TRBJ1-1; D not certain. This receptor was taken from a man aged 18 to 30 in good health. Sequencing input: naive CD8+ T cells sorted from blood. CDR3 in amino acids: CASSLLPLAISDTEAFF. As DNA, the CDR3 is TGTGCCAGCAGTCTCCTACCCTTGGCCATATCGGACACTGAAGCTTTCTTT.